This T cell receptor beta chain was retrieved from a study of cytomegalovirus exposure and HLA in healthy donors. Whole-study results and caveats: Highly shared sequence variants in one cluster were likely a sequencing artifact. Excluded: some indistinguishable V segments such as TRBV6-2 and TRBV6-3.

With respect to this clone: Its antigen remains unknown.

V lost 0 bases to trimming and J lost 2 bases; unmatched junction nucleotides: 3. CDR1 is LGHNA and CDR2 is YSLEER in the germline V gene. The CDR3 has 15 residues. A multiplex PCR was run with 60 Vbeta primers and 13 Jbeta primers. In the authors' workflow: Later work found around 80 million unique TCR beta chains, with approximately 12 million shared. Clones were sequenced by immunoSEQ multiplex PCR, and TCRdb holds only the in-frame ones, with some missing. For V, J and clone size, that table is used; D and trimming come from the DNA. The sample holds around 100,000 clones, 80% to 90% seen once. Sequenced: PBMCs. The receptor's source is a woman between 18 and 30 years old in good health and CMV-seronegative. The chain links TRBV4-3 to TRBJ2-7; TRBD2 matches at 8 bases. The CDR3 DNA is TGCGCCAGCAGCCAAGATACGGGAGGGACCTACGAGCAGTACTTC. It is translated as CASSQDTGGTYEQYF.